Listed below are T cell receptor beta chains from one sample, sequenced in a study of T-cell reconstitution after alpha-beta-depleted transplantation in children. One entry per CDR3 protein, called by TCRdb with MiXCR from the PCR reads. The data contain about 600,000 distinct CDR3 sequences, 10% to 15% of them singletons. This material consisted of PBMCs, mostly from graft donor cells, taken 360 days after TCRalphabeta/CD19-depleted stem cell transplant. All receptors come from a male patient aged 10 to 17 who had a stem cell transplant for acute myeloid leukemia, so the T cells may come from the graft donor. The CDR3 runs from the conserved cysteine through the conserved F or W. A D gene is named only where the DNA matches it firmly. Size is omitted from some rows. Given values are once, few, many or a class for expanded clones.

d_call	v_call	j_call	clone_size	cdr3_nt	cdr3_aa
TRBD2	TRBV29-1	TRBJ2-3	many	TGCAGCGTTGAACCAGGACTAGCGACCAACACAGATACGCAGTATTTT	CSVEPGLATNTDTQYF
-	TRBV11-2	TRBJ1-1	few	TGTGCCAGCAGCCCCCCCGGGTGGGGGAACACTGAAGCTTTCTTT	CASSPPGWGNTEAFF
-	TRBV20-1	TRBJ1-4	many	TGCAGTGCTAGCGGAAGAACGGGGGCAACTAATGAAAAACTGTTTTTT	CSASGRTGATNEKLFF
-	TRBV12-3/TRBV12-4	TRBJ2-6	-	TGTGCCAGCAGTTTTTGGACAGCTTACCCAAACTCTGGGGCCAACGTCCTGACTTTC	CASSFWTAYPNSGANVLTF
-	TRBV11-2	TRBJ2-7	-	TGTGCCAGCAGCCAGTGGACAGCAGCCTACGAGCAGTACTTC	CASSQWTAAYEQYF
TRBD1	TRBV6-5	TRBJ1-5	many	TGTGCCAGCAGTTACTCGGCAGGGGGCGTGGGTAGCAATCAGCCCCAGCATTTT	CASSYSAGGVGSNQPQHF
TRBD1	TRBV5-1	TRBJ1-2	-	TGCGCCAGCAGCCCGATACCACGGACAGGGGGAAACTATGGCTACACCTTC	CASSPIPRTGGNYGYTF
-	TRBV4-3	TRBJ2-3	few	TGCGCCAGCAGCCAATACGAACCAGATACGCAGTATTTT	CASSQYEPDTQYF
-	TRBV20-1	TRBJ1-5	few	TGCAGTGCTAGAGCCCAGGGTATCAATCAGCCCCAGCATTTT	CSARAQGINQPQHF
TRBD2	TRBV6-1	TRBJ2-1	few	TGTGCCAGCACCTCTGCGGGAGCCCCCTACAATGAGCAGTTCTTC	CASTSAGAPYNEQFF
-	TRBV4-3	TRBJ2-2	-	TGCGCCAGCAGCCCAAGGACCGGGACTCCCGCAGCCGGGGAGCTGTTTTTT	CASSPRTGTPAAGELFF
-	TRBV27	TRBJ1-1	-	TGTGCCAGCAGTTTAAGCCAAGGGGGGGGAGCTTTCTTT	CASSLSQGGGAFF
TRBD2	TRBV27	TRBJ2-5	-	TGTGCCAGCAAGCTATCCGGGACTAGCGGGAGGACCCAGTACTTC	CASKLSGTSGRTQYF
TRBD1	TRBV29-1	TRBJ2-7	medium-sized	TGCAGCGTTGAAGAAAAGGGGACAGGGGTAGGCTACGAGCAGTACTTC	CSVEEKGTGVGYEQYF
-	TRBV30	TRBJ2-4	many	TGTGCCTGGAGCTCGGATGCGTCCCGTCAGTACTTC	CAWSSDASRQYF
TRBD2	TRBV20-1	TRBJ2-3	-	TGCAGGGGGAGCGGGAGGTCAGATACGCAGTATTTT	CRGSGRSDTQYF